The clone carrying this TCR beta chain was observed a few times. Antigen unknown. The data were taken from a study of T-cell memory formation after mild COVID-19. Looking at the study overall: Clusters of TCRs were largely donor specific.

V was trimmed by 5 bases and J by 8 bases, leaving 16 bases between them. Germline CDR1 is SGHAT and CDR2 is FQNNGV. The CDR3 covers 14 residues. Using its own MiXCR run on the 5' RACE reads, TCRdb lists one record per CDR3 protein. The table includes under 700,000 distinct CDR3 sequences, roughly 20% detected once. Notes on the study in general: Some SARS-CoV-2-responding clones were already detected in memory before infection. Still unconfirmed is whether the second-wave clones peaking on day 37 recognized SARS-CoV-2. Contracting CD4+ clones sat mainly in CM and EM; CD8+ in EMRA.

The sequence was collected from an adult woman who had mild COVID-19 (a few samples of this study predate the infection). Cell type and time point are not known. The V and J genes are TRBV11-2 and TRBJ2-1; the D call may be TRBD1 or TRBD2 (6 bases each). The sequencing sample was made of PBMCs or a T cell subset sorted from them (not recorded which). CDR3: CASSSGGGNYEQFF. CDR3 sequence (DNA): TGTGCCAGCAGCAGCGGAGGGGGGAACTATGAGCAGTTCTTC.